A selection of T cell receptor beta chains follows, all from one sample in a study of T cells in Graves' hyperthyroidism and ophthalmopathy. TCRdb used MiXCR to reprocess the multiplex PCR reads, holding one entry per CDR3 protein. Here the sample spans more than 350,000 distinct CDR3 sequences, about a sixth being singletons. The specimen was blood. These receptors all stem from a woman aged 30 to 39 with Graves' hyperthyroidism that later progressed to Graves' ophthalmopathy. Both conserved end residues are part of each CDR3. The D gene is left open where the match is weak. Expanded clones get a size class; other rows say once, few or many, or leave the size out.

>NA|NA|TRBJ2-7|TRBV11-2
TGTGCCAGCAGCATTGGGTGGCAGTACTTC
CASSIGWQYF
>NA|NA|TRBJ2-1|TRBV10-3
TGTGCCATCAGTGAGTATGGAGTCGATGAGCAGTTCTTC
CAISEYGVDEQFF
>many|NA|TRBJ1-2|TRBV20-1
TGCAGTGCCGTACGTGGAGGGTATGGCTACACCTTC
CSAVRGGYGYTF
>many|NA|TRBJ1-2|TRBV11-2
TGTGCCAGCAGCTTAGATGGGGCCTATGGCTACACCTTC
CASSLDGAYGYTF
>NA|NA|TRBJ1-1|TRBV14
TGTGCCAGCAGCCCTACACCACAGAACACTGAAGCTTTCTTT
CASSPTPQNTEAFF
>many|NA|TRBJ2-2|TRBV7-6
TGTGCCAGCAGCTTAGTTCAGGGTTCGGGAACCGGGGAGCTGTTTTTT
CASSLVQGSGTGELFF
>many|NA|TRBJ2-7|TRBV2
TGTGCCAGCACCTTAGGAGTAGGGGAGCAGTACTTC
CASTLGVGEQYF
>many|TRBD1|TRBJ1-5|TRBV7-8
TGTGCCAGCAGCTACTTCGGACAGGGACGAAATCAGCCCCAGCATTTT
CASSYFGQGRNQPQHF
>many|NA|TRBJ2-3|TRBV20-1
TGCAGTGCTGGCAGGGGAACAGATACGCAGTATTTT
CSAGRGTDTQYF
>many|NA|TRBJ1-5|TRBV28
TGTGCCAGCAGTTTACTGCGATATAGCAATCAGCCCCAGCATTTT
CASSLLRYSNQPQHF
>once|NA|TRBJ2-3|TRBV7-9
TGTGCCAGCAGCTCTTCGGGGGGCAACGTAGATACGCAGTATTTT
CASSSSGGNVDTQYF
>many|NA|TRBJ2-1|TRBV6-1
TGTGCCAGCAGTCACGACATCTACAATGAGCAGTTCTTC
CASSHDIYNEQFF
>once|NA|TRBJ1-2|TRBV28
TGTGCCAGCAGTTCCCCCTACAGGGCAGGAGGCTACACCTTC
CASSSPYRAGGYTF
>many|NA|TRBJ1-2|TRBV2
TGTGCCAGCAGTAACAGGGTTGGCTACACCTTC
CASSNRVGYTF
>many|NA|TRBJ1-6|TRBV11-2
TGTGCCAGCAGCTTATCCAGGGAGCATTCACCCCTCCACTTT
CASSLSREHSPLHF
>many|TRBD1|TRBJ1-1|TRBV9
TGTGCCAGCAGCGTCCAGGGGGCAGGGGAAGCTTTCTTT
CASSVQGAGEAFF
>many|NA|TRBJ1-1|TRBV3-1
TGTGCCAGCAGCCAAAGAAATCTGGAGGAGCAAGCTTTCTTT
CASSQRNLEEQAFF
>NA|NA|TRBJ1-2|TRBV19
TGTGCCAGTAGTATGGGACCCAGTGAGGGCTTCCGGGATGGCTACACCTTC
CASSMGPSEGFRDGYTF
>many|NA|TRBJ2-3|TRBV7-9
TGTGCCAGCAGCTATGGACAGAACACAGATACGCAGTATTTT
CASSYGQNTDTQYF
>few|TRBD1|TRBJ1-1|TRBV5-1
TGCGCCAGCAGCGCCGGGACAGGGGCCGCTGAAGCTTTCTTT
CASSAGTGAAEAFF
>many|TRBD2|TRBJ2-5|TRBV6-1
TGTGCCAGCAGTAAGGGACTAGCGTACACGGGGGAGACCCAGTACTTC
CASSKGLAYTGETQYF
>few|TRBD2|TRBJ2-2|TRBV19
TGTGCCAGTAGTATCCGGGAGGACCCGTTCACCGGGGAGCTGTTTTTT
CASSIREDPFTGELFF
>many|NA|TRBJ2-3|TRBV6-2/TRBV6-3
TGTGCCAGCAGTTATACTAGCAGCACAGATACGCAGTATTTT
CASSYTSSTDTQYF
>few|NA|TRBJ2-3|TRBV30
TGTGCCTGGAGAGGGCAGTCGAGAGATACGCAGTATTTT
CAWRGQSRDTQYF
>NA|TRBD2|TRBJ2-1|TRBV6-1
TGCGCCAGCAGTGAGAGCGGGCGGGGGGGACTTGATGAGCAGTTCTTC
CASSESGRGGLDEQFF
>NA|NA|TRBJ2-1|TRBV6-5
TGTGCCAGCAGTTACTCGGTAGAAAATGAGCAGTTCTTC
CASSYSVENEQFF
>many|TRBD2|TRBJ2-7|TRBV12-3/TRBV12-4
TGTGCCAGCAGTTGGACTAGCGGGGCCGAGCAGTACTTC
CASSWTSGAEQYF
>many|NA|TRBJ1-1|TRBV19
TGTGCCAGTAGTATTCTGGGTTGGGACACTGAAGCTTTCTTT
CASSILGWDTEAFF
>many|NA|TRBJ2-3|TRBV5-1
TGCGCCAGCAGCTTGGCTCAGGCTAAAGATACGCAGTATTTT
CASSLAQAKDTQYF